This is a list of T cell receptor beta chains from one sample in a study of cytomegalovirus exposure and HLA in healthy donors. Sequencing used immunoSEQ multiplex PCR; TCRdb keeps in-frame clones, though not all of them. Here the sample spans roughly 140,000 clones, roughly nine tenths being singletons. The sample was PBMCs. These receptors were taken from a man aged 18-30 years in good health and CMV-seronegative. The CDR3 runs from the conserved cysteine through the conserved F or W. Fields, in order: D gene, J gene, V gene, CDR3 DNA, CDR3 protein. The D gene is left open where the match is weak.

D: NA
J: TRBJ2-2
V: TRBV4-3
DNA: TGCGCCAGCAGCATTGATCAGGGGAGCACCGGGGAGCTGTTTTTT
CDR3: CASSIDQGSTGELFF

D: NA
J: TRBJ1-1
V: TRBV14
DNA: TGTGCCAGCAGCTCAACAAGGGGCACTGAAGCTTTCTTT
CDR3: CASSSTRGTEAFF

D: NA
J: TRBJ2-4
V: TRBV5-1
DNA: TGCGCCAGCAGCTTGACTTCGGGTGGTCGTCCCCAGTACTTC
CDR3: CASSLTSGGRPQYF

D: NA
J: TRBJ2-1
V: TRBV9
DNA: TGTGCCAGCAGCGAACCGGTGACCCCCGGAGGCTACAATGAGCAGTTCTTC
CDR3: CASSEPVTPGGYNEQFF

D: TRBD1
J: TRBJ1-2
V: TRBV6-1
DNA: TGTGCCAGCACCCGGGACAGTAACTATGGCTACACCTTC
CDR3: CASTRDSNYGYTF

D: NA
J: TRBJ1-3
V: TRBV19
DNA: TGTGCCAGTAGTACTGGGGGGAGCTCTGGAAACACCATATATTTT
CDR3: CASSTGGSSGNTIYF

D: NA
J: TRBJ2-7
V: TRBV9
DNA: TGTGCCAGCAGCGTTAGCCCCAGCTCCTACGAGCAGTACTTC
CDR3: CASSVSPSSYEQYF

D: TRBD1
J: TRBJ1-1
V: TRBV18
DNA: TGTGCCAGCTCTCCAGACCCGGGACAGAACTTCATGAACACTGAAGCTTTCTTT
CDR3: CASSPDPGQNFMNTEAFF

D: NA
J: TRBJ1-1
V: TRBV6-5
DNA: TGTGCCAGCAGTCCCTTTCCAGACACTGAAGCTTTCTTT
CDR3: CASSPFPDTEAFF

D: NA
J: TRBJ2-7
V: TRBV7-6
DNA: TGTGCCAGCAGCCGAGACGGACTGGGCGAGCAGTACTTC
CDR3: CASSRDGLGEQYF

D: NA
J: TRBJ2-3
V: TRBV10-2
DNA: TGCGCCAGCAGTGAGGGTAGGGGGGGGAGCACAGATACGCAGTATTTT
CDR3: CASSEGRGGSTDTQYF

D: TRBD1
J: TRBJ2-7
V: TRBV5-4
DNA: TGTGCCAGCAGCTTGGATGGCAGGGGGAACGAGCAGTACTTC
CDR3: CASSLDGRGNEQYF

D: NA
J: TRBJ1-2
V: TRBV5-6
DNA: TGTGCCAGCAGCTTGAGAGTCCTCGACTATGGCTACACCTTC
CDR3: CASSLRVLDYGYTF

D: NA
J: TRBJ2-4
V: TRBV7-9
DNA: TGTGCCAGCAGCTTTTTCGGGGTTTTTGACATTCAGTACTTC
CDR3: CASSFFGVFDIQYF

D: TRBD2
J: TRBJ2-5
V: TRBV6-5
DNA: TGTGCCAGCAGTTACTCGTGGGGAGGGGCAGAGACCCAGTACTTC
CDR3: CASSYSWGGAETQYF

D: NA
J: TRBJ2-6
V: TRBV5-1
DNA: TGCGCCAGCAGCGCTCAGGGTTCTGGGGCCAACGTCCTGACTTTC
CDR3: CASSAQGSGANVLTF

D: TRBD1
J: TRBJ1-5
V: TRBV5-8
DNA: TGTGCCAGCAGCTGGAGGGGACAGGGGATTCAGCCCCAGCATTTT
CDR3: CASSWRGQGIQPQHF

D: TRBD1
J: TRBJ1-2
V: TRBV7-9
DNA: TGTGCCAGCAGCACTACAGGGGGAGGAGGAGGCTACACCTTC
CDR3: CASSTTGGGGGYTF

D: NA
J: TRBJ2-5
V: TRBV7-2
DNA: TGTGCCAGCAGCTTAGCACCCTCCCGGGAGACCCAGTACTTC
CDR3: CASSLAPSRETQYF

D: NA
J: TRBJ2-3
V: TRBV29-1
DNA: TGCAGCGTTGAAGGGACTACCCCCAGCACAGATACGCAGTATTTT
CDR3: CSVEGTTPSTDTQYF

D: NA
J: TRBJ2-1
V: TRBV27
DNA: TGTGCCAGCAGTCTCCCGGGAAGTTCCTACAATGAGCAGTTCTTC
CDR3: CASSLPGSSYNEQFF

D: TRBD1
J: TRBJ2-2
V: TRBV27
DNA: TGTGCCAGCAGTTTACAGGGGGCTGGGGAGCTGTTTTTT
CDR3: CASSLQGAGELFF